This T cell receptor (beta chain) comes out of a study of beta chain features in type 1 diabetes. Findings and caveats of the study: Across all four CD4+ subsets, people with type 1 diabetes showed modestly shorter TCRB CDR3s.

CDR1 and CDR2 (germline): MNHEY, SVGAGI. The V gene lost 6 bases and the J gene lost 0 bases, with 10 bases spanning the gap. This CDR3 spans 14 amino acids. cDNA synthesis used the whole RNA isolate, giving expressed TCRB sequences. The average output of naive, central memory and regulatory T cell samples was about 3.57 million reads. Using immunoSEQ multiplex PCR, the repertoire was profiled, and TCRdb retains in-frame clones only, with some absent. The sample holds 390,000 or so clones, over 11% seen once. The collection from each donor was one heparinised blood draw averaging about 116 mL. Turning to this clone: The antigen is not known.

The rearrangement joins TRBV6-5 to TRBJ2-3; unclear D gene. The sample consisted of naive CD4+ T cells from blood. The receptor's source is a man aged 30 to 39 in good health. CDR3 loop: CASRRPGSTDTQYF. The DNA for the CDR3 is TGTGCCAGCAGGCGACCGGGTAGCACAGATACGCAGTATTTT.